This TCR beta chain was sequenced in a study of blood T cell repertoires in COVID-19. Overall study: T cells, B-cell-depleted T cells, or PBMCs provided the cDNA or gDNA that served as material.

Original processing methods: For nucleated cells, counts were estimated from reference gene primer amplification. The method was immunoSEQ multiplex PCR; TCRdb's version includes in-frame clones alone and lacks a portion of them. Clone size and V and J calls were adopted from that table, with D and trimming inferred from the DNA. The table includes approximately 240,000 clones, roughly 88% detected once. This CDR3 comprises 21 residues. Sequencing was performed on peripheral blood. The TCR comes from a woman in her forties who had recovered from COVID-19. This chain joins TRBV21-1 and TRBJ2-7; no check of the table's D call, TRBD2, against the DNA was made. TRBV21-1 represents a pseudogene. This CDR3 reads CASSKRGPRTSGNILSYEQYF. CDR3 nucleotide sequence: TGTGCCAGCAGCAAACGGGGGCCGCGGACTAGCGGGAATATATTATCCTACGAGCAGTACTTC.